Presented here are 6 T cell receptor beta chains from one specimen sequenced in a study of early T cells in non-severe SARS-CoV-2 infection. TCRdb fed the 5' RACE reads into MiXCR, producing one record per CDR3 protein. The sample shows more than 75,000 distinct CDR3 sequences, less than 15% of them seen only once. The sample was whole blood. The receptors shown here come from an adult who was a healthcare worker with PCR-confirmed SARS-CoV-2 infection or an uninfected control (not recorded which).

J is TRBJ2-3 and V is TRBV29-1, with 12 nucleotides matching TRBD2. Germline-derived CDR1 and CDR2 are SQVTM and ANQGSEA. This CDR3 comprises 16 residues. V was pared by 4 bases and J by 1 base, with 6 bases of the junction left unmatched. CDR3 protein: CSVGLAGGPGTDTQYF. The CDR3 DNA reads TGCAGCGTTGGGCTAGCGGGGGGGCCGGGCACAGATACGCAGTATTTT.

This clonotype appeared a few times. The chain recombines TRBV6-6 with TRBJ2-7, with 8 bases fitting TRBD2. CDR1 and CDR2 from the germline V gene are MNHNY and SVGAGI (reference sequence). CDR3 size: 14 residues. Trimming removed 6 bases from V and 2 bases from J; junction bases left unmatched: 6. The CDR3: CASRKAGVAYEQYF. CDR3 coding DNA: TGTGCCAGCAGAAAAGCGGGAGTTGCCTACGAGCAGTACTTC.

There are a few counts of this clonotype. CDR3 sequence reads: CASSPPRPYEQYF. Written as DNA, the CDR3 is TGTGCCAGCAGCCCCCCCCGGCCCTACGAGCAGTACTTC. The rearrangement links TRBV6-5 to TRBJ2-7; no definite D call. This CDR3 is built from 13 residues. Trimming pared 6 bases from V and 2 bases from J, leaving 11 bases between. Germline V gene sequence: CDR1 MNHEY, CDR2 SVGAGI.

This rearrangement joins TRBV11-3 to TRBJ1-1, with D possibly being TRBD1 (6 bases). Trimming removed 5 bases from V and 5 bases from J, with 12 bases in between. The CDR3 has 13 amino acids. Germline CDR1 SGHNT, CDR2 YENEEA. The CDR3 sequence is CASSRRGGTEAFF. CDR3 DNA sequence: TGTGCCAGCAGCCGCAGGGGAGGTACTGAAGCTTTCTTT.

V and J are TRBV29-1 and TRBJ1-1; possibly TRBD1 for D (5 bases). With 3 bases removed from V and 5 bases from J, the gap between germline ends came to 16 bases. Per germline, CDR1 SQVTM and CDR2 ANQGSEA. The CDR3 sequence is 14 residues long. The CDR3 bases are TGCAGCGTTGAGAGTTCGGGGGTTTGGACTGAAGCTTTCTTT. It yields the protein CSVESSGVWTEAFF.

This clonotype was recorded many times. In DNA, the CDR3 is TGTGCCAGCAGTTACCGGCCTAGCGACACAGATACGCAGTATTTT. Amino acid sequence: CASSYRPSDTDTQYF. The genes are TRBV6-5 and TRBJ2-3; TRBD2 is a possible D gene (6 bases). V was trimmed by 2 bases and J by 2 bases, leaving 11 bases between them. CDR3 size: 15 residues. The V gene's germline CDR1 is MNHEY and CDR2 SVGAGI.